The T cell receptor beta chain under discussion was sequenced for a study of T cells in Graves' hyperthyroidism and ophthalmopathy. This clonotype was seen many times. The target antigen is unknown. Findings of the study overall: In blood, most of the thyroid clonotypes expanded above 0.001 were also present.

TCR beta CDR3 region amplification was performed from RNA transcripts. When the TCR CDR3 underwent first-round RT-PCR, the HTBI primer set was used. TCRdb re-called the multiplex PCR reads with MiXCR, one entry per CDR3 protein. The sample records about 400,000 distinct CDR3 sequences, roughly 25% being singletons. The V segment lost 10 bases and the J segment 6 bases; nucleotides outside the gene matches: 7. This CDR3 has 13 residues. Germline CDR1 reads SNHLY; CDR2 reads FYNNEI. This sequence originates from a man aged 50 or older with Graves' hyperthyroidism. Sample: blood. The chain combines TRBV2 with TRBJ2-1; 9 bases align to TRBD1. In DNA, the CDR3 is TGTGCCACCCAGAGACAGGGGGTCAATGAGCAGTTCTTC. It is translated as CATQRQGVNEQFF.